This TCR beta chain was documented in a study of blood T cell repertoires in COVID-19. Germline trimming cut 3 bases from V and 6 bases from J; bases unmatched to any gene: 17. The CDR3 is 19 residues long. Per germline, CDR1 SGHNT and CDR2 YENEEA. In the original processing: Amplification from reference gene primers served as the basis for estimated nucleated cell counts. Repertoires were generated with immunoSEQ multiplex PCR, while TCRdb's copy carries only in-frame clones and drops some. That table is the source of V, J and clone size, and D and trimming were worked out from the DNA. The table lists some 90,000 clones, around 88% of them singletons.

The chain employs TRBV11-3 and TRBJ2-2; the match to TRBD2 covers 9 bases. Sequencing was carried out using peripheral blood. This clonotype originated in a woman of 80 years or more with acute or convalescent COVID-19. The CDR3, as DNA: TGTGCCAGCAGCTTTACCGAGGGGCTAGCGGGGCCCGGCGCCGGGGAGCTGTTTTTT. Its protein is CASSFTEGLAGPGAGELFF.